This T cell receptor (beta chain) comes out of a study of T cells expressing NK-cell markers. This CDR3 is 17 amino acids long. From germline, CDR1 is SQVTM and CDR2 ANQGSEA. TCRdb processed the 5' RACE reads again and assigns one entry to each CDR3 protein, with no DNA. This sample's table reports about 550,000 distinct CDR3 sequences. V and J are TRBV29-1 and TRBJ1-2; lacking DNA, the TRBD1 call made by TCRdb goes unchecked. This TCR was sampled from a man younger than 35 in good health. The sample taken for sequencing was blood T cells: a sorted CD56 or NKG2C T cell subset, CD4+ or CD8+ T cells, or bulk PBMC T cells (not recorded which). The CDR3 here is CSVEERALNRVPYGYTF.